The T cell receptor (beta chain) described here comes from a study of blood T cell repertoires in COVID-19. In germline, CDR1 is SGHDN, CDR2 FVKESK. V lost 0 bases and J 4 bases, leaving 9 bases between the germline ends. The CDR3 has 14 residues. Generated by immunoSEQ multiplex PCR, the TCRdb table keeps only in-frame clones and is missing some. The table lists some 150,000 clones, approximately 87% of them singletons. This TCR was sampled from a woman between 35 and 50 years old with acute or convalescent COVID-19. This chain uses TRBV14 with TRBJ1-2, with a possible D match to TRBD1 (5 bases). The sequencing input was peripheral blood. CDR3 region: CASSQDWGVYGYTF. Written as DNA, the CDR3 is TGTGCCAGCAGCCAAGATTGGGGGGTCTATGGCTACACCTTC.